Detailed here is one T cell receptor (beta chain). Its antigen is not identified. Germline loops: CDR1 LGHNA, CDR2 YNFKEQ. The J segment lost 0 bases and the V segment lost 2 bases, leaving 12 bases of the junction unmatched. The length of the CDR3 is 18 residues. These data are taken from a study of T cell responses to AZD1222 COVID-19 vaccine. The study, taken as a whole, reports: Repertoires were collected only later (after the peak T cell response had occurred).

Libraries were prepared by immunoSEQ multiplex PCR; TCRdb keeps only in-frame clonotypes and omits some of them. Found here are 100,000 to 130,000 clones, 80% to 95% of them singletons; the top ten hold 8.5% to 10%. Pooled samples include second doses given at about 4 or 12 weeks. The source is an adult who received the AZD1222 COVID-19 vaccine. The J gene is TRBJ2-7, the V gene TRBV4-2; 8 bases agree with TRBD2. The source was peripheral blood, collected 28 days after the second AZD1222 dose. For the CDR3, the DNA is TGTGCCAGCAGCCAAACGAAAGATAGCGGGGCCCCCTCCTACGAGCAGTACTTC. Its protein product is CASSQTKDSGAPSYEQYF.